A single TCR beta chain is shown here with its context. The target of this receptor is not known. No per-base quality is available; no much larger clone lies one base away. The source of the sample is a study of T cells in Graves' hyperthyroidism and ophthalmopathy (dated by TCRdb to about 2019). For the study in its entirety: Peripheral blood was sampled at the time of initial diagnosis, prior to any treatment. After blood sampling, hyperthyroidism patients were treated with methimazole at a starting dose of 30 mg daily, and ophthalmopathy patients were treated with high-dose intravenous methylprednisolone. Whether ophthalmopathy could be predicted prospectively was tested in an independent validation cohort made up of 18 to 20 hyperthyroidism patients plus 17 patients who later progressed to ophthalmopathy. In addition, the study compared T-cell repertoires in thyroid tissue and in blood from a handful of Graves' hyperthyroidism patients. According to the paper, TCR Vbeta CDR3 sequencing was carried out on approximately 140 peripheral blood samples, which came from over 40 ophthalmopathy, 75 to 80 hyperthyroidism and 17 progressor patients. To identify TCR V-J signatures that set the groups apart, the researchers used a discovery cohort of 95 to 100 patients, made up of 43 with Graves' ophthalmopathy and about 55 with stable Graves' hyperthyroidism. The 75 to 100 discovery patients were randomly divided into training and test sets at a 7:3 ratio. Study-level results and caveats: During validation, the model predicted progression to ophthalmopathy a median of around six months ahead of onset, with 60% to 71% sensitivity and more than 72% specificity. Blood samples also contained most of the expanded thyroid clonotypes (frequency above 0.001), which suggests that blood repertoires may reflect thyroid immune responses. No statistical method was used to fix the sample size in advance, and group allocation was not hidden from the investigators. In cross-validation, a model built on a 13 V-J signature told ophthalmopathy apart from stable hyperthyroidism with about 90% sensitivity and around 81% specificity, and in testing the same model reached 80%/75%.

Stable Graves' hyperthyroidism was defined as the absence of progression to ophthalmopathy over 18 months of follow-up. The hyperthyroidism patients were between 18 and 65 years old and newly diagnosed, with a disease duration of less than 2 months. Exclusion was applied to patients with uncontrolled infections, other autoimmune diseases, pregnancy or lactation. Diagnoses relied on clinical symptoms, serum thyroxine and TRAb, thyroid ultrasound and orbital computed tomography. PBMCs were isolated from about 9.1 ml of fresh peripheral blood by Ficoll-Paque density gradient centrifugation. Total RNA was extracted using Trizol reagent, and RNA quality was assessed on an Agilent 2100 Bioanalyzer. The TCR beta CDR3 regions were amplified from the RNA transcripts. The TCR CDR3 was subjected to a first round of RT-PCR using the HTBI primer set and the Qiagen OneStep RT-PCR kit. The libraries were constructed in a second round of multiplex PCR and then size-selected and purified. The libraries were sequenced on an Illumina HiSeq2000 using paired-end 100 bp reads. The study's processing was this. SOAPnuke was used to process the raw data, removing reads that contained adapters or uncalled bases, had a mean Phred below 15, or lacked an exact match to the constant primer or identifier. High-quality paired reads were merged using COPE v1.2.5, and each unique nucleotide sequence was defined as a clonotype. MiTCR v1.1 was used to align clonotypes to the IMGT TRBV, TRBD and TRBJ reference segments. The analysis was restricted to V-J combinations with a frequency above 0.0001, which together covered just over 99% of the repertoires. A TCS score was defined as the ratio of F50 (clonal expansion) to E x V (chaos), with BLOSUM62-based TCRdist applied between CDR3 peptides within each V-J. Welch's t-statistics and random forest reduced roughly 530 V-J features to 10 to 15, which were used in a naive Bayes classifier (R e1071). Using fastp trimming at Q25 and MiXCR clonotype assembly, TCRdb reanalyzed the public sequencing data and kept in-frame beta chains. One record per CDR3 amino acid sequence lists the most common genes and DNA. It is TCRdb's table, rather than the study itself, that gives the V and J calls and clone size. This sample holds about 480,000 distinct CDR3 sequences; around 14% were observed only once. In total, the top ten clones hold about 17% of the sample.

The sequence came from a woman under 30 with Graves' hyperthyroidism. What was sequenced was blood.

The encoded CDR3 is CASSLDSLGGYTF. The nucleotide sequence reads as follows: TGTGCCAGCAGTTTGGACAGCCTTGGAGGCTACACCTTC. The V and J segments used are TRBV28 and TRBJ1-2; matching of 6 bases hints at TRBD1 as the D gene. Taken from the germline V gene, the CDR1 and CDR2 loops are MDHEN and SYDVKM. Its CDR3 holds 13 amino acids, cysteine through phenylalanine. Solely the CDR3 DNA is kept, with 39 bases framed from the first base. V gives up 3 bases and J gives up 8 bases, and the segment between their germline ends measures 13 bases.